This is a list of T cell receptor beta chains from one sample in a study of shared clonotypes between healthy human individuals. TCRdb's copy holds only in-frame clones and misses some; the assay was immunoSEQ multiplex PCR. The table has about 710,000 clones, 72% seen once. Specimen: memory CD4+ T cells sorted from blood. The origin of the receptors is a woman in her twenties or thirties in good health. Each CDR3 is given with its conserved first and last residue. The order of the fields is CDR3 DNA, CDR3 protein, CDR3 length, D gene, V gene, J gene, clone size. D genes are given only for firm matches. Size values are once, few and many counts, or a class for expanded clones, and some rows have none.

CDR3nt: TGCGCCAGCAGCTCGACAGGGTTTAGCACAGATACGCAGTATTTT; CDR3aa: CASSSTGFSTDTQYF; len: 15; d_gene: TRBD1; v_gene: TRBV10-1; j_gene: TRBJ2-3; abundance: few
CDR3nt: TGTGCCAGCTCACGAGGACAGGGTGCCGAAAAACTGTTTTTT; CDR3aa: CASSRGQGAEKLFF; len: 14; d_gene: TRBD1; v_gene: TRBV18; j_gene: TRBJ1-4; abundance: many
CDR3nt: TGCAGCGCCGAGACAGAGAACTATGGCTACACCTTC; CDR3aa: CSAETENYGYTF; len: 12; d_gene: .; v_gene: TRBV29-1; j_gene: TRBJ1-2; abundance: .
CDR3nt: TGTGCCACCACCCTAGACCTTAAGAACACTGAAGCTTTCTTT; CDR3aa: CATTLDLKNTEAFF; len: 14; d_gene: .; v_gene: TRBV15; j_gene: TRBJ1-1; abundance: .
CDR3nt: TGTGCCAGCAGCTTAGTTGGCACTGAAGCTTTCTTT; CDR3aa: CASSLVGTEAFF; len: 12; d_gene: .; v_gene: TRBV11-2; j_gene: TRBJ1-1; abundance: .
CDR3nt: TGTGCCAGTAGTATACTACAGAACACTGAAGCTTTCTTT; CDR3aa: CASSILQNTEAFF; len: 13; d_gene: .; v_gene: TRBV19; j_gene: TRBJ1-1; abundance: .
CDR3nt: TGTGCCAGCAGTTTAAGGACAGCTCGCACAGATACGCAGTATTTT; CDR3aa: CASSLRTARTDTQYF; len: 15; d_gene: .; v_gene: TRBV28; j_gene: TRBJ2-3; abundance: .
CDR3nt: TGTGCCAGCAGTGAGGGCTTGGTGGGGACTGAAGCTTTCTTT; CDR3aa: CASSEGLVGTEAFF; len: 14; d_gene: .; v_gene: TRBV2; j_gene: TRBJ1-1; abundance: many
CDR3nt: TGTGCCAGTCGTTCGATTCGGGACAGAGACTATGGCTACACCTTC; CDR3aa: CASRSIRDRDYGYTF; len: 15; d_gene: TRBD1; v_gene: TRBV19; j_gene: TRBJ1-2; abundance: .
CDR3nt: TGCGCCAGCACAGCGGACAGGGCTTTTTTAACCGGGGAGCTGTTTTTT; CDR3aa: CASTADRAFLTGELFF; len: 16; d_gene: TRBD1; v_gene: TRBV5-1; j_gene: TRBJ2-2; abundance: .
CDR3nt: TGTGCCATCAGTGCACAGGCGGGAATGGCTGAGCAGTTCTTC; CDR3aa: CAISAQAGMAEQFF; len: 14; d_gene: .; v_gene: TRBV10-3; j_gene: TRBJ2-1; abundance: .
CDR3nt: TGTGCCAGCACCCCCCGGGGGGACACAGATACGCAGTATTTT; CDR3aa: CASTPRGDTDTQYF; len: 14; d_gene: TRBD2; v_gene: TRBV2; j_gene: TRBJ2-3; abundance: .
CDR3nt: TGTGCCAGCAGCATAAGTTCCACCTACAATGAGCAGTTCTTC; CDR3aa: CASSISSTYNEQFF; len: 14; d_gene: .; v_gene: TRBV7-2; j_gene: TRBJ2-1; abundance: .
CDR3nt: TGTGCCAGCAGAACAGGGTCCAGCACAGATACGCAGTATTTT; CDR3aa: CASRTGSSTDTQYF; len: 14; d_gene: .; v_gene: TRBV2; j_gene: TRBJ2-3; abundance: .
CDR3nt: TGTGCCAGCAGCCCAAGACAGGGCCGCCAGCCCCAGCATTTT; CDR3aa: CASSPRQGRQPQHF; len: 14; d_gene: TRBD1; v_gene: TRBV4-2; j_gene: TRBJ1-5; abundance: .